This T cell receptor (beta chain) originates from a study of cytomegalovirus exposure and HLA in healthy donors (dated by TCRdb to the late 2010s). About the full investigation: According to an earlier analysis of 587 of the donors, roughly 180 million T cells yielded 100 million or so unique TCR beta sequences and around 280 Gb of sequence data. An early release that covered 640 HLA-typed donors contained approximately 300 gigabases of sequencing data and tens of millions of unique TCR sequences. Of the approximately 400 genotyped donors, 81% were placed in the genetic ancestry cluster associated with self-reported Caucasian donors. The study aimed to test whether signatures of past pathogen exposure could be identified by cataloging public T cell receptors. The T cell repertoires of some 700 subjects were profiled by immunosequencing and related to cytomegalovirus serostatus. Along with the roughly 670-subject first cohort, a separate validation cohort of over a hundred different subjects was used. High-throughput TCR immunosequencing, statistical association of individual TCRs with disease status, and machine learning were combined to predict cytomegalovirus infection status. To study patterns of TCR occurrence, a later analysis re-analyzed previously published TCR beta repertoires from 666 donors and added high-resolution HLA genotyping. In the later analysis, no new phenotypic data were used to find candidate immune exposures; instead, reliance was placed on TCR beta sequences and their occurrence across donors. An earlier analysis of around 640 of the donors used high-throughput TCR beta sequencing to judge whether each TCR beta V gene segment behaved as functional or pseudogenic. Donor age, sex, ethnicity and CMV serostatus were compiled alongside the repertoire data. Genome-wide SNP genotypes for about 55% of the roughly 670 donors were used in a later genetic analysis, which treated that subset as a discovery cohort. Every repertoire in the discovery cohort had been generated on one and the same sequencing platform. HLA typing covered class I and class II loci at four-digit resolution. The number of donors typed differed by locus, with about 629-630 for A, B, C, DRB1 and DQB1, roughly 520 for DQA1, 600 to 610 for DPA1, and about 450 for DPB1. Five DR-DQ haplotypes were handled as single units for association and clustering because linkage in the cohort was strong. Among under 450 genotyped donors of the cohort, an average of 235,054 unique TCR beta nucleotide sequences were sequenced per donor, roughly 18% of them non-productive.

V is cut back by 0 bases and J by 6 bases, with 1 base in the junction unmatched. Its CDR3 holds 13 amino acids, cysteine through phenylalanine. Here the CDR3 DNA is all that survives: 39 bases in frame from base 1. CDR1 and CDR2 are read off the germline V gene as SGHRS and YFSETQ. Library construction relied on the immunoSEQ multiplex PCR assay. The multiplex PCR relied on a mix of 60 forward primers for TCR Vbeta segments and 13 reverse primers for TCR Jbeta segments. The CDR3 region of rearranged TCR beta genes was amplified from genomic DNA with a multiplex PCR assay. The amplified TCR beta libraries were sequenced on the Illumina HiSeq System as 87-base-pair reads. Processing in the source paper ran as follows. Across the 670 or so repertoires, a later analysis counted tens of millions of unique TCR beta chains, 9.5 million to 12 million of which were shared by at least two donors. Raw reads were error-corrected and collapsed into unique sequences with a nearest-neighbor algorithm that merged closely related sequences to remove PCR and sequencing errors. Alignment of CDR3 sequences to IMGT reference sequences was used to assign V, D and J gene segments. For a sequence to be retained, a match of at least six nucleotides was required to both a V gene segment and a J gene segment. A rearrangement was called productive if the CDR3 had no stop codons and remained in frame with V and J, and every other rearrangement was called non-productive. Following IMGT convention, CDR3 was defined as the stretch from the second conserved V-encoded cysteine to the conserved J-encoded phenylalanine. Sequences without an unambiguous match to a single V gene segment were excluded from the earlier analysis of 450 to 750 of the donors. In an earlier analysis of about 590 of the donors, a V segment was called functional when productive rearrangements were above 56.7%, and segregating when the standard deviation between donors exceeded 5%. A statistical classification framework was developed to diagnose cytomegalovirus status using the catalog of TCR beta chain sequences. A later analysis assigned V and J genes by comparing TCR nucleotide sequences with IMGT/GENE-DB human TR gene sequences. The TCRdist pipeline was used in a later analysis to assign CDR3 sequences and most-parsimonious VDJ recombination scenarios. In a later analysis, every TCR beta chain was defined by the combination of its CDR3 amino acid sequence and its V-gene family, and reads without a unique V-gene family were dropped. As a way to deal with suspected cross-contamination and a sequencing artifact, a later analysis dropped nearly 600 nucleotide sequences that were highly shared and had low generation probability. In a later analysis, a clonal expansion index was calculated for each public chain from normalized within-repertoire ranks of inferred template counts. In a later analysis, generation probabilities were computed using a VDJ recombination model fitted to out-of-frame rearrangements, and the results were checked against IGoR. In a later analysis, hypergeometric tests were used to score TCR-TCR, TCR-HLA and TCR-CMV co-occurrence, with a repertoire-size bias correction applied to TCR pairs. To estimate false discovery rates, a later analysis permuted the HLA or CMV assignments 20 times. A later analysis grouped co-occurring TCRs with DBSCAN, adding TCRdist sequence similarity when clustering within HLA-allele-positive subsets. Co-occurrence clustering excluded repertoires with fewer than 30,000 or more than 120,000 public chains, plus five with anomalous nucleotide sharing. TCRdb stores this immuneACCESS table with in-frame sequences only. Part of the clones is absent; in the studies checked, under half of the shortfall reflects unresolved V genes, and no reason is known for the rest. D and trimming come from the DNA, and the V and J calls and clone size come from that table. The sample contains some 160,000 clones, roughly 70% of them found a single time. The top ten clones comprise roughly 5.4% of the sample.

The full study reports these points: The earlier analysis of about 600 of the donors excluded approximately 17 rarely observed V segments, including chromosome 9 orphons, because counts were too low. In a later analysis, 16,951 TCR beta sequences were associated with specific HLA alleles at a false discovery rate of 0.05. The presence/absence analyses assumed that sequencing depth was roughly uniform across donors, and that assumption may not be true. For the cohort, immune exposure information was limited to CMV serostatus. The authors suggested that the approach could potentially be extended to other disease states and immunological phenotypes. In a later analysis, the rate of TCR association differed among HLA loci, with DRB1 alleles having the most associated TCRs and HLA-C alleles having the fewest. A later genetic analysis reported fewer N-insertions in productive TCRs among donors in an Asian-associated ancestry cluster than the roughly 620-donor mean. The study listed 150 to 200 TCR beta chains as associated with cytomegalovirus. The 87-base-pair reads could not distinguish some IMGT-functional V segments, including TRBV6-2 and TRBV6-3, so those segments were excluded. A further reported finding was that TCR beta sequences accurately predicted the HLA-A and HLA-B alleles for most subjects in the first cohort. Compared with equally common non-associated chains, HLA-associated TCR beta chains in a later analysis were more clonally expanded and had lower generation probabilities. Broadly in line with IMGT annotations, most TCR beta V segments showed up in productive rearrangements about 87% or about 30% of the time in an earlier analysis of approximately 600 of the donors. According to a later analysis, parvovirus B19, influenza, CMV and Epstein-Barr virus appeared linked to several top co-occurrence clusters. In a later genetic analysis, a missense DCLRE1C variant was associated with V-gene and J-gene trimming of TCR beta chains, and the association was replicated in an independent cohort. In both the original and validation cohorts, the classifier was reported to diagnose cytomegalovirus status with high specificity and sensitivity. Because HLA typing was missing for some donors at each locus, association tests included only the typed subset. This cohort had only TCR beta chains sequenced, and the lack of alpha or paired-chain data limited which features could be detected. A cluster of highly shared sequence variants was judged likely to represent a technical artifact of the sequencing pipeline. Correlated functional status among segregating V segments might be attributable to linkage disequilibrium, but an unknown experimental factor could not be ruled out. When HLA alleles, especially DR and DQ, strongly co-occurred, attributing TCR associations to individual alleles was difficult. Three of the identified cytomegalovirus-associated TCR beta chains were confirmed in vitro to be specific for cytomegalovirus antigens. A later analysis found that most CMV-associated TCR beta chains appeared HLA-restricted, with HLA associations seemingly driven largely by CMV exposure. Most TCR sequences were seen in very few donors, while some public TCRs were found in many individuals.

Points on this clone: What this receptor recognizes is not known. Per-nucleotide qualities are absent, and no much larger clonotype sits a single base away.

The cohort comprised under 700 healthy bone marrow donors. At the time of sampling, every cohort member was nominally healthy, though immune exposures that went unrecorded were likely present. The donor was CMV seropositive and was included in the group of approximately 310 seropositive cohort members. A peripheral blood sample was collected from each donor, and TCR beta sequencing was performed on peripheral blood mononuclear cells. Genomic DNA extraction from the blood cell samples was performed with the Qiagen DNeasy Blood Extraction Kit. This sequence uses TRBV5-1 and TRBJ2-7; 9 nucleotides in the junction match TRBD1. Sequenced material: PBMCs. The TCR sequence derives from a woman in her late teens or twenties in good health and CMV-seropositive. The nucleotide sequence is given as TGCGCCAGCAGCTTGGGGGACAGGGCCGAGCAGTACTTC. This is translated as CASSLGDRAEQYF.